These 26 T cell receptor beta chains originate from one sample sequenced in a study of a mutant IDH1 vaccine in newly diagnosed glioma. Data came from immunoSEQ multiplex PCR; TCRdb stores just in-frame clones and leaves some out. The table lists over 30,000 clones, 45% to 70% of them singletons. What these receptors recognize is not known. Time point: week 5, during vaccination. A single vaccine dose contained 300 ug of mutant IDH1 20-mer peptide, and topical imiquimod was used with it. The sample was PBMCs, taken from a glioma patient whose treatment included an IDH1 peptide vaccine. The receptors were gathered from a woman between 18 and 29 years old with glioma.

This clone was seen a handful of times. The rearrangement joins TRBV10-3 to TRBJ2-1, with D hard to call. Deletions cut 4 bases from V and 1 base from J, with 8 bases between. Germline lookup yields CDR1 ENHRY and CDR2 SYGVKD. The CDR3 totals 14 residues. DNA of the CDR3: TGTGCCATCAGTGCCCCCCAATCCTACAATGAGCAGTTCTTC. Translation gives CAISAPQSYNEQFF.

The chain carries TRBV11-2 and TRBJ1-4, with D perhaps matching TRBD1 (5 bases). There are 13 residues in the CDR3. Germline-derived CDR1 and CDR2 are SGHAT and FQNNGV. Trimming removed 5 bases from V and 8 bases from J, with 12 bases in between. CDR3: CASSGGVMEKLFF. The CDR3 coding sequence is TGTGCCAGCAGCGGAGGGGTGATGGAAAAACTGTTTTTT. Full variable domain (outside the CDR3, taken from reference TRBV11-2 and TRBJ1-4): EAGVAQSPRYKIIEKRQSVAFWCNPISGHATLYWYQQILGQGPKLLIQFQNNGVVDDSQLPKDRFSAERLKGVDSTLKIQPAKLEDSAVYLCASSGGVMEKLFFGSGTQLSVL.

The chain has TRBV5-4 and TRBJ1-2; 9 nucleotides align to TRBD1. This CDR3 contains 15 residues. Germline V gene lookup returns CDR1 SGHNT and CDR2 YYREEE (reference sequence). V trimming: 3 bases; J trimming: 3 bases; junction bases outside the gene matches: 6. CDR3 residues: CASSWGTGNDYGYTF. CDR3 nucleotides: TGTGCCAGCAGCTGGGGGACAGGGAATGACTATGGCTACACCTTC.

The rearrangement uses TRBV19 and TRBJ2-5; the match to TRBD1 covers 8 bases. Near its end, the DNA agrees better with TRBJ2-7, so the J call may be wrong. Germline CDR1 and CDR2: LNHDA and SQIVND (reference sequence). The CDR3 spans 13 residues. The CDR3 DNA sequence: TGTGCCAGTAGTATAGGACAGGGGACCGAGCAGTACTTC. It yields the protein CASSIGQGTEQYF.

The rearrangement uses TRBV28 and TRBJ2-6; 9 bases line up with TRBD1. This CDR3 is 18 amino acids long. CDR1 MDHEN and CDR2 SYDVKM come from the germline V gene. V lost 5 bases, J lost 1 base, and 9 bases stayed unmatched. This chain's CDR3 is CASSQSGTGLSGANVLTF. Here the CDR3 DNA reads TGTGCCAGCAGTCAATCCGGGACAGGGTTATCTGGGGCCAACGTCCTGACTTTC.

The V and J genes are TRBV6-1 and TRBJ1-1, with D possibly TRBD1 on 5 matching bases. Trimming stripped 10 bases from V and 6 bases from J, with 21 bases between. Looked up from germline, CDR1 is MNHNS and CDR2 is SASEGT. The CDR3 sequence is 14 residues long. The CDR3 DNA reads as TGTGCCATTTGGGGGACCCCGGCTACCGCTGAAGCTTTCTTT. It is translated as CAIWGTPATAEAFF.

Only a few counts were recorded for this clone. The CDR3 spells CASLKTLSGNTIYF. DNA of the CDR3: TGTGCCAGCTTAAAAACCCTATCTGGAAACACCATATATTTT. The chain joins TRBV19 to TRBJ1-3, with no clear D. CDR1 and CDR2 (germline): LNHDA, SQIVND (reference sequence). This CDR3 spans 14 amino acids. V was trimmed by 9 bases and J by 1 base, leaving 13 bases between them.

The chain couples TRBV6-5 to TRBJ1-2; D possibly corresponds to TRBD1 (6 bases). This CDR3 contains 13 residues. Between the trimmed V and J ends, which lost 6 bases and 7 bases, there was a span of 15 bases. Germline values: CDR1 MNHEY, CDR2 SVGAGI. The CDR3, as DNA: TGTGCCAGCAGGACGACAGGCACGTTTGGCTACACCTTC. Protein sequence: CASRTTGTFGYTF.

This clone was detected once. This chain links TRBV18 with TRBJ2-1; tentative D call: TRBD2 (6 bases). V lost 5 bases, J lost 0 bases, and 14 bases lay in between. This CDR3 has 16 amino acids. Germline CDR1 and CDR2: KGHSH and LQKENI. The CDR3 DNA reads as TGTGCCAGCTCATACCCTAGCGTTAGCTCCTACAATGAGCAGTTCTTC. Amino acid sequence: CASSYPSVSSYNEQFF. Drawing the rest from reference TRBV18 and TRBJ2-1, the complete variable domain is NAGVMQNPRHLVRRRGQEARLRCSPMKGHSHVYWYRQLPEEGLKFMVYLQKENIIDESGMPKERFSAEFPKEGPSILRIQQVVRGDSAAYFCASSYPSVSSYNEQFFGPGTRLTVL.

The CDR3 coding sequence is TGCGCCAGCAGCGAGGCCGCATCTATTAACAATGAGCAGTTCTTC. Translating it yields CASSEAASINNEQFF. The chain uses TRBV4-1 and TRBJ2-1, with D unresolved. The V end was cut by 5 bases, the J end by 5 bases, with 16 bases between. This CDR3 spans 15 amino acids. The germline V gene encodes CDR1 MGHRA and CDR2 YSYEKL.

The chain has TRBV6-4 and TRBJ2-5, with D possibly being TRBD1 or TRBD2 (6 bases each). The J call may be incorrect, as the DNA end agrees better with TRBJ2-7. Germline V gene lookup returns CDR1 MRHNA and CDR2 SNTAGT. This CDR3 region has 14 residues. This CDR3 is CAPHRGLKPYEQYF. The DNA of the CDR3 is TGTGCCCCCCATCGGGGGCTCAAACCTTACGAGCAGTACTTC.

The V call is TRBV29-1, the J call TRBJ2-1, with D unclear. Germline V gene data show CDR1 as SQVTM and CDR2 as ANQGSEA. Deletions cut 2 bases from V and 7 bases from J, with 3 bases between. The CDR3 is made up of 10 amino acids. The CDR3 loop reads CSVERNEQFF. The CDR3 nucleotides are TGCAGCGTTGAAAGGAATGAGCAGTTCTTC.

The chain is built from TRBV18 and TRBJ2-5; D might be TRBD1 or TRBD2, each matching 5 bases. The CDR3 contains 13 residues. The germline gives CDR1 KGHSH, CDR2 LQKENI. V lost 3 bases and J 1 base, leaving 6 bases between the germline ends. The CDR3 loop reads CASSPGTQETQYF. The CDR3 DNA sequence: TGTGCCAGCTCACCGGGGACCCAAGAGACCCAGTACTTC.

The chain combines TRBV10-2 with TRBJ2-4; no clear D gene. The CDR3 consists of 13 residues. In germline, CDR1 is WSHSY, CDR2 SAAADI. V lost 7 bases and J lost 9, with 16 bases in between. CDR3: CASKIGVVGIQYF. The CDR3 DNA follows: TGCGCCAGCAAGATTGGTGTAGTGGGCATTCAGTACTTC.

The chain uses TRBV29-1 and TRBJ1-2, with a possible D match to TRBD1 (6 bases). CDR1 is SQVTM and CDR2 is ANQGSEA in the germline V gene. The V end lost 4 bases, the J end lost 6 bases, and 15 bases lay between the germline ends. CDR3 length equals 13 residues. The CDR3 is CSVVRQGRDGYTF. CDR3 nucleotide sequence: TGCAGCGTTGTTAGGCAGGGGCGCGATGGCTACACCTTC. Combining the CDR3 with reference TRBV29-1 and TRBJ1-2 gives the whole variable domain SAVISQKPSRDICQRGTSLTIQCQVDSQVTMMFWYRQQPGQSLTLIATANQGSEATYESGFVIDKFPISRPNLTFSTLTVSNMSPEDSSIYLCSVVRQGRDGYTFGSGTRLTVV.

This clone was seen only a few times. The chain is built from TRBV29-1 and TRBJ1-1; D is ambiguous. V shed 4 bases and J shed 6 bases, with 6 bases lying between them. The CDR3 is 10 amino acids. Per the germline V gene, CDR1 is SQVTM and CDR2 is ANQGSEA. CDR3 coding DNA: TGCAGCGTTGGCCCCCCTGAAGCTTTCTTT. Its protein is CSVGPPEAFF.

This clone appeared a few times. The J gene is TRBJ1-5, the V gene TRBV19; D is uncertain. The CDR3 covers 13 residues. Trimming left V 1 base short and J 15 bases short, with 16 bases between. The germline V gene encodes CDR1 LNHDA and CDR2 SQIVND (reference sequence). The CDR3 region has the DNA TGTGCCAGTAGTATAGGAGGTATGGAGTTCTGGCATTTT. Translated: CASSIGGMEFWHF.

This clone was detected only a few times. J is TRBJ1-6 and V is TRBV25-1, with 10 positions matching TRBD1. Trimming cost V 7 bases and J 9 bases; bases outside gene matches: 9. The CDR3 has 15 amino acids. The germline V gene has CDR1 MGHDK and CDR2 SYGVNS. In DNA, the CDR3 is TGTGCCAGCACCCCGACCGGGACAGGGGTTTCACCCCTCCACTTT. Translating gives CASTPTGTGVSPLHF.

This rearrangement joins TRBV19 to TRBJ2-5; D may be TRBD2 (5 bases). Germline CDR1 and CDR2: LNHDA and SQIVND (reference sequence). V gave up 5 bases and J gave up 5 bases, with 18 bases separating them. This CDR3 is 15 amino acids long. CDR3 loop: CASSPPGVSVETQYF. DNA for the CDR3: TGTGCCAGTAGTCCCCCCGGGGTTTCAGTGGAGACCCAGTACTTC. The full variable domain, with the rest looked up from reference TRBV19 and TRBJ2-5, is DGGITQSPKYLFRKEGQNVTLSCEQNLNHDAMYWYRQDPGQGLRLIYYSQIVNDFQKGDIAEGYSVSREKKESFPLTVTSAQKNPTAFYLCASSPPGVSVETQYFGPGTRLLVL.

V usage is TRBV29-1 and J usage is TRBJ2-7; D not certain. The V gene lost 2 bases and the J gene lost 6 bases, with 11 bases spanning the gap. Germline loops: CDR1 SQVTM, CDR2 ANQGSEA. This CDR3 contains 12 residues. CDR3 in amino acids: CSVEWGTGEQYF. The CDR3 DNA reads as TGCAGCGTTGAATGGGGTACGGGCGAGCAGTACTTC.

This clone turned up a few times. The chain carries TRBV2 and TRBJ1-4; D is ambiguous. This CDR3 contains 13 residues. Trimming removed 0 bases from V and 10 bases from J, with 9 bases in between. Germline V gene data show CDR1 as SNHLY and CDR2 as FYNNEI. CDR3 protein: CASSEAPRGKLFF. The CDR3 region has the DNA TGTGCCAGCAGTGAAGCCCCGCGAGGAAAACTGTTTTTT.

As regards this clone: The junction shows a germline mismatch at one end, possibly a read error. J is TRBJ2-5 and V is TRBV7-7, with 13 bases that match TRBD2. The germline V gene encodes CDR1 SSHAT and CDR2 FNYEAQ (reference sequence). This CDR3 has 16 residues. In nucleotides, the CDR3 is TGTGCTAGCAGCTTTGGGACTAGCGGGGCCCAAGAGACCCAGTACTTC. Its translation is CASSFGTSGAQETQYF.

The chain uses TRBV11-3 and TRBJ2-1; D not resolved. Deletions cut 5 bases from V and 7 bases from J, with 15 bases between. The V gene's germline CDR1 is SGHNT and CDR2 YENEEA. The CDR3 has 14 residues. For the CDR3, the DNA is TGTGCCAGCAGCCCCCCCATAAGTGGGAATGAGCAGTTCTTC. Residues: CASSPPISGNEQFF.

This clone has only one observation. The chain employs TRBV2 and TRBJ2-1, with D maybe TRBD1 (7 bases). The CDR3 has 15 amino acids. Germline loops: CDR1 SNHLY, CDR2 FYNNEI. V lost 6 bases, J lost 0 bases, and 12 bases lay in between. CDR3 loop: CASRRGDSSYNEQFF. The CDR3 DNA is TGTGCCAGCAGAAGGGGGGACAGCTCCTACAATGAGCAGTTCTTC.

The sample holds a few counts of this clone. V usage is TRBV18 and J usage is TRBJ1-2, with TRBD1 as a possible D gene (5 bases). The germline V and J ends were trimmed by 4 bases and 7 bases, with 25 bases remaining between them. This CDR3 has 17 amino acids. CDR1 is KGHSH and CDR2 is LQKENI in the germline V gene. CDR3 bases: TGTGCCAGCTCACAAACGGCAACAGGCCCAACCGGGGGTGGCTACACCTTC. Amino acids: CASSQTATGPTGGGYTF.

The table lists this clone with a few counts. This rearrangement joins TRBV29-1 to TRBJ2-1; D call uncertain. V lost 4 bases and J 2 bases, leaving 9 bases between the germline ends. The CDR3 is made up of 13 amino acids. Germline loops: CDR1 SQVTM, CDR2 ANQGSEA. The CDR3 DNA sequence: TGCAGCGTTGTGGTACCACCCTACAATGAGCAGTTCTTC. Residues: CSVVVPPYNEQFF.